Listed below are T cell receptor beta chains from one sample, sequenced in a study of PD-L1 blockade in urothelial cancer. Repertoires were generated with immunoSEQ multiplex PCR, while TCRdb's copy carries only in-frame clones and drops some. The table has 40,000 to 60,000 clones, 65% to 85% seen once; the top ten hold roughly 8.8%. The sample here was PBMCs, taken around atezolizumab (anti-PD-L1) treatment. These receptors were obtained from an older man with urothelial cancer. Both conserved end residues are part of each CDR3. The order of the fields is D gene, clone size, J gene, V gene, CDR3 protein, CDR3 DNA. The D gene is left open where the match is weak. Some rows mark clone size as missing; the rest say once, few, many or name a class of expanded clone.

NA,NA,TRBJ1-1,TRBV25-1,CASSEFGPQTEAFF,TGTGCCAGCAGTGAATTTGGCCCCCAAACTGAAGCTTTCTTT
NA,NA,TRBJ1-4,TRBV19,CASSIGRTATSTNEKLFF,TGTGCCAGTAGTATAGGGAGGACAGCAACATCAACTAATGAAAAACTGTTTTTT
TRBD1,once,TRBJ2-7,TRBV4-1,CASSQVQGGNDEQYF,TGCGCCAGCAGCCAAGTTCAAGGGGGCAACGACGAGCAGTACTTC
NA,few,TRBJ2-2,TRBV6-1,CASNGLDTGELFF,TGTGCCAGCAATGGACTCGACACCGGGGAGCTGTTTTTT
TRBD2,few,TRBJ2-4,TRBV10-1,CASSDGTSGKGNIQYF,TGCGCCAGCAGTGATGGGACTAGCGGGAAAGGAAACATTCAGTACTTC
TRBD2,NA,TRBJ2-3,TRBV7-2,CASSLATSSRDTQYF,TGTGCCAGCAGCTTAGCGACTAGCTCTAGAGATACGCAGTATTTT
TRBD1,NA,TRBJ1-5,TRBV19,CASSPRPPGQGYQPQHF,TGTGCCAGTAGTCCCCGCCCCCCGGGACAGGGGTATCAGCCCCAGCATTTT
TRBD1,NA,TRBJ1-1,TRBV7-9,CASSLVSGDRDTEAFF,TGTGCCAGCAGCTTAGTATCTGGGGACAGGGACACTGAAGCTTTCTTT
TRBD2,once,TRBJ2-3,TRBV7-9,CASLAGVADTQYF,TGTGCCAGCTTAGCGGGAGTTGCAGATACGCAGTATTTT
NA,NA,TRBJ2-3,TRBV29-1,CSVEGASYTPDTQYF,TGCAGCGTTGAAGGGGCCTCGTATACCCCAGATACGCAGTATTTT
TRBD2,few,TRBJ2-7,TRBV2,CASSAGDYYEQYF,TGTGCCAGCAGTGCTGGGGACTACTACGAGCAGTACTTC
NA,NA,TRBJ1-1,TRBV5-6,CASSLAGITEAFF,TGTGCCAGCAGCTTGGCAGGGATCACTGAAGCTTTCTTT
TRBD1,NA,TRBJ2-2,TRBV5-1,CASSLGLTGDGELFF,TGCGCCAGCAGCTTGGGTCTTACAGGGGACGGGGAGCTGTTTTTT
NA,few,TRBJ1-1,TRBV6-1,CASSDLGTANTEAFF,TGTGCCAGCAGTGATTTGGGTACAGCGAACACTGAAGCTTTCTTT
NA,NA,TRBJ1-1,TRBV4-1,CASSQDRGGNTEAFF,TGCGCCAGCAGCCAAGATCGAGGGGGGAACACTGAAGCTTTCTTT
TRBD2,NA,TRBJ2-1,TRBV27,CASRGLEAGVNEQFF,TGTGCCAGCAGGGGCCTTGAAGCGGGAGTTAATGAGCAGTTCTTC
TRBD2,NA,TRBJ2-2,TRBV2,CASSETREGNTGELFF,TGTGCCAGCAGTGAAACGCGGGAGGGGAACACCGGGGAGCTGTTTTTT
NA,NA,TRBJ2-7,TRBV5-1,CASSLVDGTYEQYF,TGCGCCAGCAGCTTGGTGGACGGGACCTACGAGCAGTACTTC
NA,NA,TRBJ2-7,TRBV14,CASSQILRSEQYF,TGTGCCAGCAGCCAAATCCTCAGGTCCGAGCAGTACTTC
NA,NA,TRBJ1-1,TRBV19,CASSYGEMDTEAFF,TGTGCCAGTAGTTATGGGGAGATGGACACTGAAGCTTTCTTT
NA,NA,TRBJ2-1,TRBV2,CASKPYHFPNEQFF,TGTGCCAGCAAGCCCTATCATTTTCCCAATGAGCAGTTCTTC
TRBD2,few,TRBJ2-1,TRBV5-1,CASSFNGVAGRVEQFF,TGCGCCAGCAGCTTTAATGGGGTAGCGGGAAGGGTTGAGCAGTTCTTC
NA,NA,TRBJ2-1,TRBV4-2,CASSSWGDDSSYNEQFF,TGTGCCAGCAGCTCGTGGGGGGACGACTCCTCCTACAATGAGCAGTTCTTC
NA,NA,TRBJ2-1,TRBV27,CASRSLGAGSYNEQFF,TGTGCCAGCAGATCCCTGGGGGCGGGCTCCTACAATGAGCAGTTCTTC
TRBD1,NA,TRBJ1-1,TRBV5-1,CASTDRINTEAFF,TGCGCCAGCACGGACAGGATTAACACTGAAGCTTTCTTT
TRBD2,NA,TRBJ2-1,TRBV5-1,CASSFGASGRIALLYNEQFF,TGCGCCAGCAGCTTTGGCGCTAGCGGGAGGATAGCCCTTTTGTACAATGAGCAGTTCTTC
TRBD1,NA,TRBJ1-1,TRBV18,CASSSGTAYTEAFF,TGTGCCAGCTCCAGTGGGACAGCCTACACTGAAGCTTTCTTT
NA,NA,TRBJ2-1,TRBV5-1,CASSASSRDFSYNEQFF,TGCGCCAGCAGCGCGTCATCCCGGGACTTCTCCTACAATGAGCAGTTCTTC
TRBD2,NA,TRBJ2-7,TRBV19,CASRVLAGDNYEQYF,TGTGCCAGCCGAGTTCTAGCGGGAGATAACTACGAGCAGTACTTC
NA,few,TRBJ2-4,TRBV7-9,CASSPSYNIQYF,TGTGCCAGCAGCCCTAGTTACAACATTCAGTACTTC
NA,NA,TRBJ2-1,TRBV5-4,CASSLGVAENEQFF,TGTGCCAGCAGCTTGGGGGTAGCGGAAAATGAGCAGTTCTTC
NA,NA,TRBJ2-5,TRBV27,CASSARQRETQYF,TGTGCCAGCAGTGCGCGCCAGCGGGAGACCCAGTACTTC
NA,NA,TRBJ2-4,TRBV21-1,CASSTQASGREAKNIQYF,TGTGCCAGCAGCACCCAAGCTAGCGGGAGAGAAGCCAAAAACATTCAGTACTTC